This T cell receptor (beta chain) was captured in a study of control samples from healthy donors and cancer patients. The CDR3 runs 16 residues. Trimming removed 6 bases from V and 3 bases from J, with 21 bases in between. Germline V gives CDR1 MDHEN, CDR2 SYDVKM. The method was immunoSEQ multiplex PCR; TCRdb's version includes in-frame clones alone and lacks a portion of them. The data contain more than 65,000 clones, over 65% of them seen just once; the ten biggest clones take up approximately 15%. The chain has TRBV28 and TRBJ2-7; the D call may be TRBD1 or TRBD2 (7 bases each). The TCR was taken from a man in his fifties in good health. Sequencing was performed on blood. In DNA, the CDR3 is TGTGCCAGCAGCCTCAGGGGGAGGGGGAGACACTACGAGCAGTACTTC. This encodes CASSLRGRGRHYEQYF.